Each of the 27 T cell receptor beta chains below was sequenced from the same sample in a study of cytomegalovirus exposure and HLA in healthy donors. PCR involved 60 Vbeta and 13 Jbeta primers. The table came from immunoSEQ multiplex PCR; TCRdb's copy has only in-frame clones and leaves some out. The top ten clones hold roughly 13% of a sample with some 140,000 clones, 80% of them seen once. Sequenced: PBMCs. These receptors were collected from a man aged 25 to 40 in good health and CMV-seropositive.

The chain links TRBV2 to TRBJ1-3; TRBD1 aligns across 9 bases. Germline values: CDR1 SNHLY, CDR2 FYNNEI. The CDR3 covers 14 residues. V was clipped by 6 bases and J by 0 bases; unmatched bases: 0. The CDR3 DNA follows: TGTGCCAGCAGGGACAGGGGCTCTGGAAACACCATATATTTT. It translates to CASRDRGSGNTIYF.

The V gene is TRBV2, the J gene TRBJ2-3, with 9 bases lining up with TRBD1. Germline V CDR1 and CDR2: SNHLY, FYNNEI. The CDR3 runs to 15 residues. V dropped 6 bases and J dropped 0; count of bases not matched to a gene: 4. The CDR3 region has the DNA TGTGCCAGCAGACAGGGGGCCTCTAGCACAGATACGCAGTATTTT. Encoded protein: CASRQGASSTDTQYF.

The chain joins TRBV7-9 to TRBJ1-2; possible D gene TRBD1, 5 bases. Trimming took 5 bases from V and 4 from J, leaving 14 bases between them. CDR1 is SEHNR, CDR2 FQNEAQ, per germline (reference sequence). This CDR3 has 14 residues. CDR3 coding DNA: TGTGCCAGCAGCGACCCAACAGGCACCTATGGCTACACCTTC. Translating it yields CASSDPTGTYGYTF.

The rearrangement links TRBV7-3 to TRBJ1-1, with 9 positions matching TRBD1. There are 15 residues in the CDR3. Germline loops: CDR1 SGHTA, CDR2 FQGTGA. V dropped 5 bases and J dropped 5; count of bases not matched to a gene: 9. The CDR3: CASSRTTGGGTEAFF. The CDR3 nucleotides are TGTGCCAGCAGCCGAACGACAGGGGGGGGGACTGAAGCTTTCTTT. Drawing the rest from reference TRBV7-3 and TRBJ1-1, the complete variable domain is GAGVSQTPSNKVTEKGKYVELRCDPISGHTALYWYRQSLGQGPEFLIYFQGTGAADDSGLPNDRFFAVRPEGSVSTLKIQRTERGDSAVYLCASSRTTGGGTEAFFGQGTRLTVV.

The count of this clone is one. The chain couples TRBV6-5 to TRBJ2-7; 9 bases map to TRBD2. Germline V gene lookup returns CDR1 MNHEY and CDR2 SVGAGI. The CDR3 runs 15 residues. Trimming removed 6 bases from V and 4 bases from J; junction bases left unmatched: 10. CDR3 in amino acids: CASRNALAGEYEQYF. The CDR3 DNA reads TGTGCCAGCAGGAACGCCTTAGCGGGAGAGTACGAGCAGTACTTC.

In this sample, this clone turned up a few times. The rearrangement uses TRBV27 and TRBJ1-5; D uncertain. Germline V CDR1 and CDR2: MNHEY, SMNVEV (reference sequence). The CDR3 runs 15 residues. Trimming removed 10 bases at V and 2 bases at J, with 18 bases between. The CDR3, as DNA: TGTGCCACCTCTGAGGCGTTTGAGGGCAATCAGCCCCAGCATTTT. Its protein is CATSEAFEGNQPQHF.

The CDR3 region is CASSLAAASTDTQYF. DNA for the CDR3: TGCGCCAGCAGCTTGGCAGCGGCTAGCACAGATACGCAGTATTTT. The chain employs TRBV5-1 and TRBJ2-3, with a possible D match to TRBD2 (5 bases). Trimming took off 0 bases at V and 0 bases at J, with 8 bases between the two ends. CDR1 and CDR2 (germline): SGHRS, YFSETQ. The CDR3 sequence is 15 residues long.

The chain uses TRBV11-2 and TRBJ1-2; D unresolved. The V gene lost 4 bases and the J gene lost 5 bases, with 11 bases spanning the gap. This CDR3 spans 13 amino acids. Per the germline V gene, CDR1 is SGHAT and CDR2 is FQNNGV. The CDR3 nucleotides are TGTGCCAGCAGCTGGGCAGACCGATATGGCTACACCTTC. It yields the protein CASSWADRYGYTF.

The V and J genes are TRBV6-6 and TRBJ1-2; D is unclear. From germline, CDR1 is MNHNY and CDR2 SVGAGI (reference sequence). Trimming removed 4 bases at V and 5 bases at J, with 11 bases between. CDR3 size: 13 residues. The CDR3 region has the DNA TGTGCCAGCAGTTTCCTGCCCAGATATGGCTACACCTTC. It codes for CASSFLPRYGYTF.

V gene TRBV7-2 combines with J gene TRBJ2-5; tentatively, D is TRBD2 (7 bases). The germline V gene encodes CDR1 SGHTA and CDR2 FQGNSA. The CDR3 is 16 residues long. V was shortened by 2 bases and J by 3 bases, with 16 bases between the two germline ends. In DNA, the CDR3 is TGTGCCAGCAGCTTAATGAGGGGGGGCCTTAAAGAGACCCAGTACTTC. Amino acid sequence: CASSLMRGGLKETQYF.

This clone was seen a few times. The chain has TRBV6-5 and TRBJ2-7; 12 bases fit TRBD1. Germline CDR1 is MNHEY and CDR2 is SVGAGI. The CDR3 consists of 14 residues. V shed 6 bases, J shed 7 bases, and the junction held 7 bases outside the gene matches. The CDR3 loop reads CASSQGQGAGEQYF. In DNA form, the CDR3 reads TGTGCCAGCAGCCAGGGACAGGGGGCGGGTGAGCAGTACTTC.

The rearrangement links TRBV2 to TRBJ2-1; a possible D gene is TRBD1 (6 bases). From germline, CDR1 is SNHLY and CDR2 FYNNEI. The CDR3 runs 16 residues. With 4 bases removed from V and 1 base from J, the gap between germline ends came to 14 bases. The CDR3 reads CASSAYTGRSYNEQFF. Written as DNA, the CDR3 is TGTGCCAGCAGTGCATACACAGGGAGATCCTACAATGAGCAGTTCTTC. Complete variable domain (other parts from reference TRBV2 and TRBJ2-1): EPEVTQTPSHQVTQMGQEVILRCVPISNHLYFYWYRQILGQKVEFLVSFYNNEISEKSEIFDDQFSVERPDGSNFTLKIRSTKLEDSAMYFCASSAYTGRSYNEQFFGPGTRLTVL.

V gene TRBV15 combines with J gene TRBJ1-3; D remains ambiguous. V lost 3 bases, J lost 4 bases, and 16 bases lay in between. This CDR3 is built from 16 residues. Germline V gene data show CDR1 as LNHNV and CDR2 as YYDKDF (reference sequence). The chain's CDR3 is CATSRPLRGRGNTIYF. The DNA of the CDR3 is TGTGCCACCAGCAGGCCTCTCCGGGGAAGAGGAAACACCATATATTTT.

This clone was observed a few times. The CDR3 bases are TGTGCCAGCACCTTGGCCACTAGCGGGAGGGCGGGATACAATGAGCAGTTCTTC. Encoded protein: CASTLATSGRAGYNEQFF. The chain carries TRBV28 and TRBJ2-1, with TRBD2 identical over 13 bases. This CDR3 contains 18 residues. After removal of 7 bases from V and 4 bases from J, the junction contained 13 bases not matched to a gene. Looked up from germline, CDR1 is MDHEN and CDR2 is SYDVKM.

The chain joins TRBV5-3 to TRBJ1-5, with 7 bases matching TRBD1. TRBV5-3 is known as an ORF, though its function is uncertain. J lost 1 base, V lost 4 bases, and 14 bases had no gene match. The CDR3 loop spans 18 amino acids. The CDR3 region is CARSPGQKLKRSNQPQHF. The CDR3 DNA sequence: TGTGCCAGAAGCCCGGGACAGAAACTGAAGCGGAGCAATCAGCCCCAGCATTTT.

A single count supports this clone. V and J are TRBV2 and TRBJ1-6, with 7 bases identical to TRBD1. Trimming took 8 bases from V and 9 from J; bases not matched to a gene: 10. This CDR3 is built from 14 residues. Per germline, CDR1 SNHLY and CDR2 FYNNEI. The CDR3 nucleotides are TGTGCCAGCCTTGACAGGGCGAGTAGTTCACCCCTCCACTTT. This translates into CASLDRASSSPLHF.

This clone has a count of ten or more. The chain joins TRBV11-3 to TRBJ2-7, with D tentatively TRBD1 (6 bases). V was cut by 1 base and J by 1 base, with 8 bases left in between. Germline V gene data show CDR1 as SGHNT and CDR2 as YENEEA. The CDR3 contains 14 residues. DNA of the CDR3: TGTGCCAGCAGCTTAGCGGGACAATCCTACGAGCAGTACTTC. It specifies CASSLAGQSYEQYF.

The chain joins TRBV28 to TRBJ1-5; D gene uncertain. V was trimmed by 8 bases and J by 4 bases, leaving 12 bases between them. Germline CDR1 and CDR2: MDHEN and SYDVKM. The CDR3 is made up of 13 amino acids. CDR3 nucleotides: TGTGCCAGCGTTCTGGTTCTAAATCAGCCCCAGCATTTT. Encoded protein: CASVLVLNQPQHF.

This clone was seen a handful of times. The J gene is TRBJ2-3, the V gene TRBV6-5; 12 bases agree with TRBD2. The V gene end was trimmed by 4 bases and the J gene end by 4 bases; junction bases not matched to a gene: 6. The CDR3 consists of 16 residues. The V gene's germline CDR1 is MNHEY and CDR2 SVGAGI. The CDR3 sequence: CASSSPTSGSPDTQYF. The CDR3, as DNA: TGTGCCAGCAGTTCGCCGACTAGCGGGAGCCCAGATACGCAGTATTTT.

V gene TRBV28 combines with J gene TRBJ1-2; 10 bases agree with TRBD1. This CDR3 has 12 amino acids. V lost 10 bases and J lost 4; bases outside the gene matches: 3. Germline CDR1 and CDR2: MDHEN and SYDVKM. CDR3 in amino acids: CAIRTGGYGYTF. The CDR3 region has the DNA TGTGCCATAAGGACAGGGGGCTATGGCTACACCTTC.

The chain links TRBV2 to TRBJ1-5; 7 bases match TRBD1. The trim removed 6 bases at V and 0 bases at J, leaving 5 bases unmatched. Germline V CDR1 and CDR2: SNHLY, FYNNEI. This CDR3 has 15 amino acids. CDR3 coding DNA: TGTGCCAGCAGGGGCGGACAGGCTAGCAATCAGCCCCAGCATTTT. It yields the protein CASRGGQASNQPQHF.

J is TRBJ2-7 and V is TRBV11-2, with 9 bases matching TRBD1. Unmatched junction bases numbered 3, after V lost 5 bases and J lost 1 base. The CDR3 sequence is 14 residues long. Germline V gene data show CDR1 as SGHAT and CDR2 as FQNNGV. The CDR3 nucleotides read TGTGCCAGCAGCCGGGACAGGGTTTCCTACGAGCAGTACTTC. Encoded protein: CASSRDRVSYEQYF.

The V gene is TRBV5-1, the J gene TRBJ2-7, with TRBD1 identical over 9 bases. CDR1 is SGHRS, CDR2 YFSETQ, per germline. V was pared by 3 bases and J by 6 bases, with 7 bases of the junction left unmatched. This CDR3 is built from 14 residues. In DNA form, the CDR3 reads TGCGCCAGCAGCTCCGGGACAGGGTCGGGCGAGCAGTACTTC. Its translation: CASSSGTGSGEQYF. The full variable domain, with the rest looked up from reference TRBV5-1 and TRBJ2-7, is KAGVTQTPRYLIKTRGQQVTLSCSPISGHRSVSWYQQTPGQGLQFLFEYFSETQRNKGNFPGRFSGRQFSNSRSEMNVSTLELGDSALYLCASSSGTGSGEQYFGPGTRLTVT.

The chain has TRBV5-4 and TRBJ2-7; unclear D gene. This CDR3 is built from 12 residues. The germline V gene has CDR1 SGHNT and CDR2 YYREEE (reference sequence). Trimming stripped 1 base from V and 6 bases from J, with 8 bases between. The CDR3 DNA is TGTGCCAGCAGCTTGCAACAGAGCGAGCAGTACTTC. Amino acids: CASSLQQSEQYF.

The rearrangement joins TRBV11-2 to TRBJ1-1, with D perhaps matching TRBD1 (6 bases). CDR1 and CDR2 from the germline V gene are SGHAT and FQNNGV. The CDR3 totals 15 residues. V was trimmed by 2 bases and J by 1 base, leaving 11 bases between them. The CDR3 here is CASSLRGTGNTEAFF. CDR3 DNA sequence: TGTGCCAGCAGCTTAAGGGGGACGGGGAACACTGAAGCTTTCTTT.

The chain is built from TRBV11-2 and TRBJ2-1; tentative D call: TRBD1 (5 bases). Trimming removed 5 bases from V and 9 bases from J, with 20 bases in between. This CDR3 is 15 amino acids long. Germline V gene data show CDR1 as SGHAT and CDR2 as FQNNGV. The CDR3 sequence is CASSMTVGWGGEQFF. In DNA, the CDR3 is TGTGCCAGCAGCATGACAGTGGGCTGGGGCGGTGAGCAGTTCTTC.

This clone was counted a single time. This chain connects TRBV9 to TRBJ1-5; D not resolved. Germline V gene sequence: CDR1 SGDLS, CDR2 YYNGEE. CDR3 length: 15 residues. The V end lost 2 bases, the J end lost 0 bases, and 9 bases lay between the germline ends. CDR3 DNA sequence: TGTGCCAGCAGCGTTTATGGAGATAGCAATCAGCCCCAGCATTTT. Residues: CASSVYGDSNQPQHF. Filled out from reference TRBV9 and TRBJ1-5, the complete variable domain reads DSGVTQTPKHLITATGQRVTLRCSPRSGDLSVYWYQQSLDQGLQFLIQYYNGEERAKGNILERFSAQQFPDLHSELNLSSLELGDSALYFCASSVYGDSNQPQHFGDGTRLSIL.